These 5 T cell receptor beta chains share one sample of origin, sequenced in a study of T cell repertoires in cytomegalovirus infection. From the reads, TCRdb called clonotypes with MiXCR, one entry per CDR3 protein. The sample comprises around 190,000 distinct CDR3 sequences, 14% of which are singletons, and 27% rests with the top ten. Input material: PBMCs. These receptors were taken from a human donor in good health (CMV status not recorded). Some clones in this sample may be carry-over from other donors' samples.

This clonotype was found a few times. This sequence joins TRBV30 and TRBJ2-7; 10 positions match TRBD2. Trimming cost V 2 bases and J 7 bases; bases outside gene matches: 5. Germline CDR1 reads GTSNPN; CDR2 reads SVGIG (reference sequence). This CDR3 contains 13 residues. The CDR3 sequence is CAWSILAGPEQYF. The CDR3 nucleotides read TGTGCCTGGAGTATACTAGCGGGACCGGAGCAGTACTTC.

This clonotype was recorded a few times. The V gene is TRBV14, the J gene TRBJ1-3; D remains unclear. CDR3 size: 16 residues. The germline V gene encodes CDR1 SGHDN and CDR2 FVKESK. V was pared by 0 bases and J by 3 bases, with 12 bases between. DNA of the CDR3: TGTGCCAGCAGCCAAGACGAGTCCGTACTTGGAAACACCATATATTTT. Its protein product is CASSQDESVLGNTIYF.

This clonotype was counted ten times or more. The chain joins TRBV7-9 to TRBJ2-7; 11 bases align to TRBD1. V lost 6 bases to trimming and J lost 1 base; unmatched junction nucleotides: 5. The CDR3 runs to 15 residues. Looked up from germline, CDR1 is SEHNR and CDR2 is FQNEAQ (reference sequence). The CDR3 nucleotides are TGTGCCAGCAGTCGACGGGACAGGGGGTCCTACGAGCAGTACTTC. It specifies CASSRRDRGSYEQYF.

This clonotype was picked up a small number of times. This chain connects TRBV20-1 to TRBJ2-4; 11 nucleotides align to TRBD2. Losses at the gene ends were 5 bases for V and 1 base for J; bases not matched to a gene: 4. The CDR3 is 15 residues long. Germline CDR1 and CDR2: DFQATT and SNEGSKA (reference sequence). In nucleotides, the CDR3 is TGCAGTGCTTTAGCGGGGGGGCTTGCCAAAAACATTCAGTACTTC. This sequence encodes CSALAGGLAKNIQYF.

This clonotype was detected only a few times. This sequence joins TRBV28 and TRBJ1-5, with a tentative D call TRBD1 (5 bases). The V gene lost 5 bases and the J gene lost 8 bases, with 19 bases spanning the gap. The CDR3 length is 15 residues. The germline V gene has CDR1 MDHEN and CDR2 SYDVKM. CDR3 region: CASSVGQGLHEPQHF. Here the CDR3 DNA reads TGTGCCAGCAGTGTAGGGCAGGGTCTCCATGAGCCCCAGCATTTT.